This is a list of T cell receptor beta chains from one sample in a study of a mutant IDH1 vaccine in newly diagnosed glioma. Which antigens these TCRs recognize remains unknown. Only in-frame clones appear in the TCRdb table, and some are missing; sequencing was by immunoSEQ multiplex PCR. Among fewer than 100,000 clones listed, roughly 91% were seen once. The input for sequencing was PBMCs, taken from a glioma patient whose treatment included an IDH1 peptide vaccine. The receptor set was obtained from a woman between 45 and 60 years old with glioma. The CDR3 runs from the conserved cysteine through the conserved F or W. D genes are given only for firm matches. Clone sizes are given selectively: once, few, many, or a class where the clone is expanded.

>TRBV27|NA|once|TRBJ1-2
TGTGCCAGCAGGATGTCCCGGGTAGGGCATGGCTACACCTTC
CASRMSRVGHGYTF
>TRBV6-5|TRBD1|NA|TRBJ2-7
TGTGCCAGCAGTTATGGACAGGGAGGCGAGCAGTACTTC
CASSYGQGGEQYF
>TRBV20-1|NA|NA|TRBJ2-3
TGCAGTGCTAGAACAGATACGCAGTATTTT
CSARTDTQYF
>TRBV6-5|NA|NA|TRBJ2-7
TGTGCCAGCTCCCGGGCCACTCAAGGACCCTACGAGCAGTACTTC
CASSRATQGPYEQYF
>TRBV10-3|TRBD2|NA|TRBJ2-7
TGTGCCATCAGTGAGTCGCGGGAGGGTTACGAGCAGTACTTC
CAISESREGYEQYF
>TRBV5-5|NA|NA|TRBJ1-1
TGTGCCAGCAGCCCGAGGGGGGTAGATGAAGCTTTCTTT
CASSPRGVDEAFF
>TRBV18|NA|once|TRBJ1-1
TGTGCCAGCTCACCGAGGCAGGGTTCTGAATCTTTCTTT
CASSPRQGSESFF
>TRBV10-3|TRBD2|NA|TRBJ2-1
TGTGCCATCAGGGAAGGACTAGTCACCGGTGAGCAGTTCTTC
CAIREGLVTGEQFF
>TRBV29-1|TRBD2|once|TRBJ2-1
TGCAGCGTTGAGGGACTAGCGGGCCCTGAGCAGTTCTTC
CSVEGLAGPEQFF
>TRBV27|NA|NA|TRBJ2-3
TGTGCCAGCAGTTTAAGGGCCAGGCCAGATACGCAGTATTTT
CASSLRARPDTQYF
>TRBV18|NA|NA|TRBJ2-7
TGTGCCAGCTCCCCCAAAGCGGACTACGAGCAGTACTTC
CASSPKADYEQYF
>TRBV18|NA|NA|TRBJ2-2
TGTGCCAGCTCACCCCGTCGTTCCACCGGGGAGCTGTTTTTT
CASSPRRSTGELFF
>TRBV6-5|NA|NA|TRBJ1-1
TGTGCCAGCAGTGCGGGACAGAACACTGAAGCTTTCTTT
CASSAGQNTEAFF
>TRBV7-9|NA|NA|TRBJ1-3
TGTGCCAGCAGCTTAGAAACCGGCGGCGGAAACACCATATATTTT
CASSLETGGGNTIYF
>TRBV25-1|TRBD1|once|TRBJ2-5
TGTGCCAGCAGACAGGGGATAGAGACCCAGTACTTC
CASRQGIETQYF
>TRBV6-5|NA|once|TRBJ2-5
TGTGCCAGCAGTTCCGGGCCGCCTTCCCAGTACTTC
CASSSGPPSQYF
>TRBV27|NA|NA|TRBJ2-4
TGTGCCAGCAGTTTAGGTGGGGGGGCCCGTGACATTCAGTACTTC
CASSLGGGARDIQYF
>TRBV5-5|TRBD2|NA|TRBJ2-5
TGTGCCAGCTTGGGGTCGACTAGCCTCCAAGAGACCCAGTACTTC
CASLGSTSLQETQYF
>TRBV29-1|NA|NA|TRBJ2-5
TGCAGCGTTGCCCAAGAGACCCAGTACTTC
CSVAQETQYF
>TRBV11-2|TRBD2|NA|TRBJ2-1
TGTGCCAGCAGGGGGCTGAGGACTAGCGGTTACAATGAGCAGTTCTTC
CASRGLRTSGYNEQFF
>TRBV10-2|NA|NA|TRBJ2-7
TGCGCCAGCAGTGAGTCGGGGAGCCTTAGCGTTCTAAACTTC
CASSESGSLSVLNF
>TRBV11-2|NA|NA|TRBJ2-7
TGTGCCAGCAGCTCCTTGAAACAGGCCGCCGAATACGAGCAGTACTTC
CASSSLKQAAEYEQYF
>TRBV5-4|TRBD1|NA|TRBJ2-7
TGTGCCAGCAGCAGGGGACAGGGAAGGTACGAGCAGTACTTC
CASSRGQGRYEQYF
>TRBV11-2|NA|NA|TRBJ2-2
TGTGCCAGCAGCGCCCGCCGCGCCGGGGAGCTGTTTTTT
CASSARRAGELFF
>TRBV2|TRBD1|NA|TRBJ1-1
TGTGCCAGCAGTGGTCAGGGGGTTATGAACACTGAAGCTTTCTTT
CASSGQGVMNTEAFF
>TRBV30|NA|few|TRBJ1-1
TGTGCCTGGAGTAGGGGGAGGAACACTGAAGCTTTCTTT
CAWSRGRNTEAFF
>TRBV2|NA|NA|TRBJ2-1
TGTGCCAGCGGGGAGTATGAGCAGTTCTTC
CASGEYEQFF
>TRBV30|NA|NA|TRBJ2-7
TGTGCCTGGAGCTACCGGGACGAGCAGTACTTC
CAWSYRDEQYF
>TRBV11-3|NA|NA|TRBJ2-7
TGTGCCAGCAGCTTAGATTCAGGGGGGGAGCAGTACTTC
CASSLDSGGEQYF
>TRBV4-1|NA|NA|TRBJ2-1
TGCGCCAGCAGCCAAGAGTCCAGCTACAATGAGCAGTTCTTC
CASSQESSYNEQFF
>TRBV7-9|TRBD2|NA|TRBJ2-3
TGTGCCAGCAGCCTCACTAGCGGGAGCACAGATACGCAGTATTTT
CASSLTSGSTDTQYF
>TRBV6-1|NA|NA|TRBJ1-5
TGTGCCAGCACTCCAGGGAATGGTCAGCCCCAGCATTTT
CASTPGNGQPQHF
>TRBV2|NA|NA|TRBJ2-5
TGTGCCAGCAGTGAAAGGGTTGAGACCCAGTACTTC
CASSERVETQYF
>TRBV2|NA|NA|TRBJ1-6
TGTGCCAGCAGTAAGGAGGCGCAGGGAAATTCACCCCTCCACTTT
CASSKEAQGNSPLHF
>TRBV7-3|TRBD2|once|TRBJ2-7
TGTGCCAGCAGCTTAGGGGGGAGCGGGAGCTACGAGCAGTACTTC
CASSLGGSGSYEQYF
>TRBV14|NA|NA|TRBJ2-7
TGTGCCAGCAGCCAAGATCAAACCTCCTCCTACGAGCAGTACTTC
CASSQDQTSSYEQYF
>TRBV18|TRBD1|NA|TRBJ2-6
TGTGCCAGCTCACCAGACAGGGCCGGGGCCAACGTCCTGACTTTC
CASSPDRAGANVLTF
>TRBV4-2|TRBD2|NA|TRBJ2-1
TGTGCCAGCAGCCAAGCTAGCGGTAGTAATGAGCAGTTCTTC
CASSQASGSNEQFF
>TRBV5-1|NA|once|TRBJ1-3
TGCGCCAGCAGTGACAGCTCTGGAAACACCATATATTTT
CASSDSSGNTIYF
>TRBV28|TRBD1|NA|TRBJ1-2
TGTGCCAGCGGCGCAGGGACAGGGTACGGCTACACCTTC
CASGAGTGYGYTF
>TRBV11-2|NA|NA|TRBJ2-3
TGTGCCAGCAGCGAAGATTGGGGCACAGATACGCAGTATTTT
CASSEDWGTDTQYF
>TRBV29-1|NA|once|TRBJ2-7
TGCAGCGTACCGGGCCCATCCTACGAGCAGTACTTC
CSVPGPSYEQYF
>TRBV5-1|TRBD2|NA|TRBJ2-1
TGCGCCAGCAGTCCCCTAGCGGGAGAGGGTGAGCAGTTCTTC
CASSPLAGEGEQFF
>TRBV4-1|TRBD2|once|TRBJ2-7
TGCGCCAGCAGCTTTCGACAGGGCGGGACTAGCGGCCGCTCCTACGAGCAGTACTTC
CASSFRQGGTSGRSYEQYF
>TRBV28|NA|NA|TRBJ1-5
TGTGCCAGCAGTGATTCAGGCGGGACGGATCAGCCCCAGCATTTT
CASSDSGGTDQPQHF
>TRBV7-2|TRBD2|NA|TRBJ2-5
TGTGCCAGCAGCCTACTAGCGTCGGAGACCCAGTACTTC
CASSLLASETQYF
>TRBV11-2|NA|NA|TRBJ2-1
TGTGCCAGCAGCCCGGGGAGGCAGGGGCATGAGCAGTTCTTC
CASSPGRQGHEQFF
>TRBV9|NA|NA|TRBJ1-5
TGTGCCAGCAGCGCAGGGGATAGCAATCAGCCCCAGCATTTT
CASSAGDSNQPQHF
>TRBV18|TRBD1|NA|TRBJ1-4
TGTGCCAGCTCATCAAACCTACAGGGGGACCCGATGAAACTGTTTTTT
CASSSNLQGDPMKLFF
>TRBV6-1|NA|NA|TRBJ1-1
TGTGCCAGCAGTCAGACAGGGAACACTGAAGCTTTCTTT
CASSQTGNTEAFF
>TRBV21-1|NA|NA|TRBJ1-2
TGTGCCAGCAGCAAAGCGGGAGAGAAAATTAAGGGGTATGGCTACACCTTC
CASSKAGEKIKGYGYTF
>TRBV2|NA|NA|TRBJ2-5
TGTGCCAGCACTCCAGACACTTCGGAGCAGTACTTC
CASTPDTSEQYF
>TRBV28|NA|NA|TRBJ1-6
TGTGCCAGCAGACCGCCGACAGGAATCAATTCACCCCTCCACTTT
CASRPPTGINSPLHF
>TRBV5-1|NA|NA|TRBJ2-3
TGCGCCAGCAGCCGAGGGGCGAGGACACCCACAGATACGCAGTATTTT
CASSRGARTPTDTQYF
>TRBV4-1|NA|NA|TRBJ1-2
TGCGCCAGCAGCCCCGGACCCGAGGGCTATGGCTACACCTTC
CASSPGPEGYGYTF
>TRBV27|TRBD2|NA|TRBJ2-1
TGTGCCAGCAGTTTAAAGGCTAGCGGGGACTATTACAATGAGCAGTTCTTC
CASSLKASGDYYNEQFF
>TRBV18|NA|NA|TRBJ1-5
TGTGCCAGCTCACCATCCCAGGGTGGGTATAGCAATCAGCCCCAGCATTTT
CASSPSQGGYSNQPQHF
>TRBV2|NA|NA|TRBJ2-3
TGTGCCAGCAAGATAGATACGCAGTATTTT
CASKIDTQYF
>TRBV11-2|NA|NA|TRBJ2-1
TGTGCCAGCAGCCTCCAGGGGAGATCCTACAATGAGCAGTTCTTC
CASSLQGRSYNEQFF
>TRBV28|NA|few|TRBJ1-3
TGTGCCAGCCAAAACACCGGGCACACCATATATTTT
CASQNTGHTIYF